This record covers a single T cell receptor (beta chain). The antigen is not known. Every isolated RNA sample was fully reverse transcribed, so sequencing captured expressed TCRB transcripts. The method was immunoSEQ multiplex PCR; TCRdb's version includes in-frame clones alone and lacks a portion of them. The profile shows a few hundred thousand clones, approximately 13% of them singletons. The sample comes from a study of beta chain features in type 1 diabetes. Study-level points and caveats: Type 1 diabetes patients had moderately but significantly shorter TCRB CDR3s in all four CD4+ subsets. Fewer junction insertions and more nucleotide deletions appeared in type 1 diabetes patients.

The authors obtained over 95% purity in all sorted populations. The CDR3 is 13 amino acids. The V and J ends lost 5 bases and 5 bases respectively, with 13 bases between them. Germline values: CDR1 GTSNPN, CDR2 SVGIG (reference sequence). The clonotype originates from a man younger than 40 with type 1 diabetes. The sequenced sample was naive CD4+ T cells from blood. This chain connects TRBV30 to TRBJ1-5; a possible D gene is TRBD1 (5 bases). CDR3 loop: CAWSGTLDQPQHF. In DNA, the CDR3 is TGTGCCTGGTCTGGGACTCTGGATCAGCCCCAGCATTTT.